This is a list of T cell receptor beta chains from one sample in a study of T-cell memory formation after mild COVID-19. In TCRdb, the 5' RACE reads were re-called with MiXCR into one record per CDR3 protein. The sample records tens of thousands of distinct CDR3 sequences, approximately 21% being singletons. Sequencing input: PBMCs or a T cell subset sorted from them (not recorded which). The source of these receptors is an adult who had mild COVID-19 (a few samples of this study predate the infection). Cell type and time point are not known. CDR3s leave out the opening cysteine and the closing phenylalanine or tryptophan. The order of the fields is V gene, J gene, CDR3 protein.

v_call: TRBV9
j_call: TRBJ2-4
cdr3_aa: ASSVVSDGPGAKNIQY

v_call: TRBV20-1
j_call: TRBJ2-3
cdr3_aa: SARESSGGTDTQY

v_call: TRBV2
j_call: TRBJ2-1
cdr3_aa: ASLRGLASHEQF

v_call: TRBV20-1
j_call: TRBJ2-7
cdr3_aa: SAGAGTSGRISYEQY

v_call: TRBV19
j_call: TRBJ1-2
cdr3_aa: ASSREQGNYGYT

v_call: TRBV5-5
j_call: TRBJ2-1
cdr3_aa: ASSRQGYNEQF

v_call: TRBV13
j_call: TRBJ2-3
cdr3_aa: ASSHSGVPTDTQY

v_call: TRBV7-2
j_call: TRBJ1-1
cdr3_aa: ASSLQGQNTEAF

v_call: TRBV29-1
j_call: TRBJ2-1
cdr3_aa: SVELVQRQNEQF

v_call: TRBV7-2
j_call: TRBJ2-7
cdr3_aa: ASSRGGTYEQY

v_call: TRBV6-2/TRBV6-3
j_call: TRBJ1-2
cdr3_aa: ASSYPRDTNYGYT

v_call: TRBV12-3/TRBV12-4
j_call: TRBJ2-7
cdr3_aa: ASSASGRVREQY

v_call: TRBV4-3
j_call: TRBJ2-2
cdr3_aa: ASSQEALPTSTGELF

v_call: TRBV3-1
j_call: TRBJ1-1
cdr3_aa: ASSQGKGQKAF

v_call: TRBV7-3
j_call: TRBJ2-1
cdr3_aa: ASSLAGGPLLTQQF

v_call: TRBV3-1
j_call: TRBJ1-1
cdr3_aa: ASTSTTGNTEAF

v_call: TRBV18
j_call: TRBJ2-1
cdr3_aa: ASSPPAEHNEQF

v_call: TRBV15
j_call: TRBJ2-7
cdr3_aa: ATSRDSTAYEQY

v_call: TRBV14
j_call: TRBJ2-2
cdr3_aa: ASSPVSLLAGGPTAGELF

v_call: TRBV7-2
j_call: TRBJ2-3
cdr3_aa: ASSFWDGGTDTQY

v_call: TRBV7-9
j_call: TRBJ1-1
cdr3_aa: ASSPTGNGLDTEAF

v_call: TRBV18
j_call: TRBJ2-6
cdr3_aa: ASSPRARGANVLT

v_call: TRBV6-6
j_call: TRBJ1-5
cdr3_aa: ASRDRVGQPQH

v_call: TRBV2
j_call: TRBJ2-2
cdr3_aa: ASSGVAGNTGELF

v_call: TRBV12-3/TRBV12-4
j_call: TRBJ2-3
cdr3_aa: ASSLRGLTDTQY

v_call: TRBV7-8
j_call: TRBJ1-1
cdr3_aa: ASSSWGQEAF

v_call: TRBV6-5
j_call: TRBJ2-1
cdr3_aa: ASSYRVASDEQF

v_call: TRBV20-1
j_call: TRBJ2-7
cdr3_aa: SGGQGGREQY

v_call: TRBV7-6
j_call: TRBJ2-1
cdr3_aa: ASSLGGASGSSYNEQF

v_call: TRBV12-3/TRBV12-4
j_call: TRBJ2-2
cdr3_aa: ASRSGTVNTGELF

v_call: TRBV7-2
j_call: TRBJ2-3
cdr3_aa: ASSLALAGRTDTQY

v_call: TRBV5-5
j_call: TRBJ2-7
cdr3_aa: ASSPRQGDSYEQY

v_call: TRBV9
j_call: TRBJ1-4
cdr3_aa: ASSVGRGGVPEELF

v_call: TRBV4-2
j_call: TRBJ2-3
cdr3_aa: ASSQTSGRTDTQY

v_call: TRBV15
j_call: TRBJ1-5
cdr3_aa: ATSRDLRNQPQH

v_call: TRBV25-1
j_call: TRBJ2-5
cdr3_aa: ASSEYSLTETQY

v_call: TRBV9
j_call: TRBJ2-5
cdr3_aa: ASSVEASGSETQY

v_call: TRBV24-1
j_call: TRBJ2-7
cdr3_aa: ATSDLEEQY

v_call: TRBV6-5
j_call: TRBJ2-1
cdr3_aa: ASRGNSYNEQF

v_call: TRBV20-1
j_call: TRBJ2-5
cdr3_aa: SAPGSGGYQETQY

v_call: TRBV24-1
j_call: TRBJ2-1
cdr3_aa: ATSDPRSSGRDNEQF